This T cell receptor beta chain was sequenced for a study of graft-versus-host responses after intestinal transplantation. On the study more broadly: Transplants were multivisceral, liver-intestinal, or isolated intestinal. For approximately three years after anti-thymocyte globulin induction, all recipients took tacrolimus and steroids. Study-level points and caveats: GvH clones appeared in recipient marrow, some first in ileum or blood. Individuals carrying graft-donor T cell macrochimerism showed high graft-versus-host to host-versus-graft clonal ratios in allografts.

Remarks on this clone: Antigen specificity is unknown.

TCRdb's table, derived via immunoSEQ multiplex PCR, lists solely in-frame clones and lacks some. The table has about 25,000 clones, over 85% seen once. CDR1 and CDR2 from the germline V gene are SGHRS and YFSETQ. The CDR3 extends over 14 amino acids. After removal of 0 bases from V and 6 bases from J, the junction contained 2 bases not matched to a gene. The TCR originated in a human patient who received an intestinal transplant, so some T cells may come from the graft donor. Sequenced here: PBMCs, sampled around 30 days after intestinal transplant. The rearrangement joins TRBV5-1 to TRBJ1-5, with 8 bases identical to TRBD1. The CDR3 spells CASSLDRGSQPQHF. CDR3 sequence (DNA): TGCGCCAGCAGCTTGGACAGGGGGAGTCAGCCCCAGCATTTT.